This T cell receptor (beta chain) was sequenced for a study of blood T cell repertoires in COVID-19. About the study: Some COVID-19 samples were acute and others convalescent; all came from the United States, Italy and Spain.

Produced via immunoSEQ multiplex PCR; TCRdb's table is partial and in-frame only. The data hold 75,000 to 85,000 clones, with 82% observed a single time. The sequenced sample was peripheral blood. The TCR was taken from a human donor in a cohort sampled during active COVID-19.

CDR3 nucleotides: TGTGCCAGCAGTATCAGGGTTTCACCCCTCCACTTT. Amino acid sequence: CASSIRVSPLHF. The rearrangement links TRBV12-3 or TRBV12-4 to TRBJ1-6; D is perhaps TRBD1 (5 bases). The V gene lost 5 bases and the J gene lost 9 bases, with 8 bases spanning the gap. The CDR3 runs 12 residues.